This note documents a single TCR beta chain sequence. J gave up 1 base and V 10 bases, and 7 bases lay outside the gene matches. CDR3 length equals 14 residues. CDR1 is MDHEN and CDR2 is SYDVKM in the germline V gene. This specimen comes from a study of blood T cell repertoires in COVID-19. Study-wide background: Collection of acute and convalescent COVID-19 samples took place in the United States, Italy and Spain. Sample material is recorded as cDNA or gDNA derived from T cells, B-cell-depleted T cells, or PBMCs.

In the original analysis: Using reference gene primer amplification, nucleated cell counts were estimated. Sequencing used immunoSEQ multiplex PCR; TCRdb keeps in-frame clones, though not all of them. V and J calls and clone size are as listed in that table; D and trimming were resolved from the DNA. The data show about 43,000 clones, with around 90% seen just once and 15% to 17% held by the top ten. Sequencing was performed on peripheral blood. The clonotype originates from a man aged 60 to 69 with active COVID-19. The genes are TRBV28 and TRBJ2-4, with TRBD1 identical over 7 bases. The CDR3: CATTGDPAKNIQYF. DNA for the CDR3: TGTGCCACTACAGGGGACCCTGCCAAAAACATTCAGTACTTC.